What follows is one T cell receptor beta chain and its context. What it binds is not known. This sample is part of a study of T cells in Graves' hyperthyroidism and ophthalmopathy. Study results and caveats: Most thyroid clonotypes with frequency above 0.001 were detected in blood.

Trimming pared 5 bases from V and 2 bases from J, leaving 7 bases between. The CDR3 contains 14 residues. Individuals with ophthalmopathy presented a Clinical Activity Score of at least 3, a NOSPECS grade of at least 4 and a duration under 3 months. Over 8 ml fresh peripheral blood yielded the PBMCs. What was amplified from RNA transcripts were TCR beta CDR3 regions. In the first-round RT-PCR of the TCR CDR3, the HTBI primer set was used. From the multiplex PCR reads, TCRdb called clonotypes with MiXCR, one entry per CDR3 protein. The table lists about 460,000 distinct CDR3 sequences, 20% to 25% of them singletons.

J is TRBJ1-6 and V is TRBV12-3 or TRBV12-4; no clear D gene. Sequencing used blood. The sequence was obtained from a woman aged 70-85 years with Graves' ophthalmopathy. The CDR3 here is CASSLSTYNSPLHF. Here the CDR3 DNA reads TGTGCCAGCAGTCTAAGTACCTATAATTCACCCCTCCACTTT.